This T cell receptor (beta chain) was observed in a study of tissue T cells after allogeneic stem cell transplantation. CDR1 and CDR2 from the germline V gene are SQVTM and ANQGSEA. The CDR3 runs to 15 residues. V was cut by 0 bases and J by 5 bases, with 14 bases left in between. Some clones are missing from TCRdb's copy, which holds only in-frame ones; the method was immunoSEQ multiplex PCR. The sample has some 520 clones, 70% to 85% seen once. V gene TRBV29-1 combines with J gene TRBJ2-4; D is ambiguous. This TCR derives from a female patient aged 35 to 75 with steroid-refractory graft-versus-host disease after an allogeneic stem cell transplant. Some of the T cells might come from the graft donor. This sample comprised liver tissue, obtained at autopsy. The CDR3 DNA sequence: TGCAGCGTTGAAGATCCGGGTGGCAATGAAAACATTCAGTACTTC. This translates into CSVEDPGGNENIQYF.